These 14 T cell receptor beta chains originate from one sample sequenced in a study of blood T cell repertoires in COVID-19. Data came from immunoSEQ multiplex PCR; TCRdb stores just in-frame clones and leaves some out. The sample yields about 300,000 clones, around nine tenths seen once. Material for sequencing was PBMCs or T cells enriched from blood (not recorded which). The receptors come from a woman aged 18-29 years who had recovered from COVID-19.

The V gene is TRBV19, the J gene TRBJ1-5, with D uncertain. Germline V lookup: CDR1 LNHDA, CDR2 SQIVND (reference sequence). The germline V and J ends were trimmed by 5 bases and 0 bases, with 5 bases remaining between them. The CDR3 consists of 13 residues. CDR3 sequence reads: CASSPVSNQPQHF. For the CDR3, the DNA is TGTGCCAGTAGTCCGGTTAGCAATCAGCCCCAGCATTTT.

The chain links TRBV3-1 (or the pseudogene TRBV3-2) to TRBJ2-5; 7 bases are a match to TRBD1. The trim removed 0 bases at V and 4 bases at J, leaving 26 bases unmatched. The CDR3 runs 22 residues. Germline CDR1 LGHDT, CDR2 YNNKEL (reference sequence). CDR3 nucleotides: TGTGCCAGCAGCCAAGAAAGTGGGTGGGACAGCAAACACCGTAGGATAGTAGAGACCCAGTACTTC. It is translated as CASSQESGWDSKHRRIVETQYF.

This chain joins TRBV11-1 and TRBJ1-1; 7 bases fit TRBD1. V trimming: 5 bases; J trimming: 12 bases; junction bases outside the gene matches: 15. Germline V CDR1 and CDR2: SGHAT, FQDESV (reference sequence). This CDR3 is 14 amino acids long. This CDR3 is CASSVDRDVSAPFF. CDR3 bases: TGTGCCAGCAGCGTCGACAGGGACGTTAGTGCGCCTTTCTTT.

The V gene is TRBV4-1, the J gene TRBJ2-3, with 16 positions matching TRBD2. This CDR3 contains 18 residues. In germline, CDR1 is MGHRA, CDR2 YSYEKL. V lost 1 base, J lost 6 bases, and 7 bases stayed unmatched. As DNA, the CDR3 is TGCGCCAGCAGCCAAGGACAGGGGACTAGCGGGAGGGCCGATACGCAGTATTTT. Residues: CASSQGQGTSGRADTQYF.

The chain carries TRBV4-1 and TRBJ2-1; the match to TRBD2 covers 11 bases. CDR3 length: 17 amino acids. With V trimmed by 4 bases and J by 4 bases, 9 bases remained unmatched. Germline V CDR1 and CDR2: MGHRA, YSYEKL. The CDR3 coding sequence is TGCGCCAGCAGCCGGGAGGGACTAGCGGATTTATACAATGAGCAGTTCTTC. It is translated as CASSREGLADLYNEQFF.

The chain combines TRBV9 with TRBJ2-5; D is ambiguous. V shed 0 bases and J shed 4 bases, with 10 bases lying between them. The CDR3 loop spans 14 amino acids. The germline gives CDR1 SGDLS, CDR2 YYNGEE. The chain's CDR3 is CASSVETSLETQYF. The CDR3 DNA follows: TGTGCCAGCAGCGTAGAGACTTCTTTAGAGACCCAGTACTTC.

The V gene is TRBV7-2, the J gene TRBJ1-1; possible D gene TRBD1, 5 bases. CDR1 is SGHTA and CDR2 is FQGNSA in the germline V gene. V shed 2 bases and J shed 4 bases, with 20 bases lying between them. This CDR3 has 17 residues. CDR3 amino acids: CASSLRGKGVIGTEAFF. CDR3 in DNA: TGTGCCAGCAGCTTAAGGGGTAAGGGCGTAATAGGCACTGAAGCTTTCTTT.

This clone was counted once. The chain has TRBV12-3 or TRBV12-4 and TRBJ1-4, with unresolved D. Deletions cut 9 bases from V and 6 bases from J, with 11 bases between. The CDR3 is 12 residues long. The CDR3 DNA follows: TGTGCCAGTTCTAAAGTGTATGAAAAACTGTTTTTT. Protein sequence: CASSKVYEKLFF.

This clone was counted once. The CDR3 bases are TGTGCCAGCAGCTTAGCGGGACAGTCCCTGGACTCCTACGAGCAGTACTTC. This encodes CASSLAGQSLDSYEQYF. The chain uses TRBV11-3 and TRBJ2-7, with 7 bases aligning to TRBD1. Germline values: CDR1 SGHNT, CDR2 YENEEA. The CDR3 has 17 amino acids. Trimming removed 1 base from V and 0 bases from J; junction bases left unmatched: 9.

This clone was seen more than once but under ten times. Written as DNA, the CDR3 is TGTGCCAGCTCATGGACAGGGGAAAATACCGGGGAGCTGTTTTTT. Its protein product is CASSWTGENTGELFF. The chain has TRBV18 and TRBJ2-2; 9 nucleotides match TRBD1. Germline V CDR1 and CDR2: KGHSH, LQKENI. J lost 5 bases, V lost 5 bases, and 6 bases had no gene match. This CDR3 has 15 amino acids.

The chain carries TRBV28 and TRBJ1-1; 7 bases align to TRBD1. This CDR3 region has 17 residues. Germline trimming cut 5 bases from V and 2 bases from J; bases unmatched to any gene: 14. CDR1 and CDR2 (germline): MDHEN, SYDVKM. The CDR3 region is CASSLDRVVVGNTEAFF. The CDR3 DNA is TGTGCCAGCAGTCTAGACAGGGTGGTAGTCGGTAACACTGAAGCTTTCTTT.

CDR3 DNA sequence: TGTGCCAGCAGTTCCCTCGGGGAGCATGAGCAGTTCTTC. This codes for CASSSLGEHEQFF. V gene TRBV9 combines with J gene TRBJ2-1, with a tentative D call TRBD2 (5 bases). The germline V gene encodes CDR1 SGDLS and CDR2 YYNGEE. V gave up 5 bases and J gave up 8 bases, with 14 bases separating them. This CDR3 spans 13 amino acids.

The chain recombines TRBV12-3 or TRBV12-4 with TRBJ2-7; TRBD1 matches at 9 bases. This CDR3 spans 13 amino acids. V lost 6 bases to trimming and J lost 1 base; unmatched junction nucleotides: 1. CDR3 protein: CASRDRGSYEQYF. The CDR3 DNA follows: TGTGCCAGCAGAGACAGGGGGTCCTACGAGCAGTACTTC.

The V gene is TRBV7-2, the J gene TRBJ1-2; 12 nucleotides agree with TRBD1. Trimming at V came to 0 bases and at J to 7 bases, leaving 3 bases not matched to a gene. The CDR3 is 15 residues long. Germline assignment: CDR1 SGHTA and CDR2 FQGNSA. The DNA of the CDR3 is TGTGCCAGCAGCTTAGCGGGACAGGGGGCAAGTGGCTACACCTTC. Protein: CASSLAGQGASGYTF.